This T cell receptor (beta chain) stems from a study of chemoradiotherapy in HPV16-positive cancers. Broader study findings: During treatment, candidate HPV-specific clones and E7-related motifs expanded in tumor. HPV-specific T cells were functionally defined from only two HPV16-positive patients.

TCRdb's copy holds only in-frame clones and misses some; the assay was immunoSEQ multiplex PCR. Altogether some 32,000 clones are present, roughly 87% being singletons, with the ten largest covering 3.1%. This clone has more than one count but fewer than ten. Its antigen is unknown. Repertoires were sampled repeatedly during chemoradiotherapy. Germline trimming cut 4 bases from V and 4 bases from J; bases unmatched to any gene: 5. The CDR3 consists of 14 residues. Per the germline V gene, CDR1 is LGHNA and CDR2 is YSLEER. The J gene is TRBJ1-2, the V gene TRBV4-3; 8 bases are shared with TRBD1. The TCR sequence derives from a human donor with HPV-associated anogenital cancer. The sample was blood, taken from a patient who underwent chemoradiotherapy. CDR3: CASSRVGTGYGYTF. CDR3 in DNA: TGCGCCAGCAGCCGGGTAGGGACAGGCTATGGCTACACCTTC.